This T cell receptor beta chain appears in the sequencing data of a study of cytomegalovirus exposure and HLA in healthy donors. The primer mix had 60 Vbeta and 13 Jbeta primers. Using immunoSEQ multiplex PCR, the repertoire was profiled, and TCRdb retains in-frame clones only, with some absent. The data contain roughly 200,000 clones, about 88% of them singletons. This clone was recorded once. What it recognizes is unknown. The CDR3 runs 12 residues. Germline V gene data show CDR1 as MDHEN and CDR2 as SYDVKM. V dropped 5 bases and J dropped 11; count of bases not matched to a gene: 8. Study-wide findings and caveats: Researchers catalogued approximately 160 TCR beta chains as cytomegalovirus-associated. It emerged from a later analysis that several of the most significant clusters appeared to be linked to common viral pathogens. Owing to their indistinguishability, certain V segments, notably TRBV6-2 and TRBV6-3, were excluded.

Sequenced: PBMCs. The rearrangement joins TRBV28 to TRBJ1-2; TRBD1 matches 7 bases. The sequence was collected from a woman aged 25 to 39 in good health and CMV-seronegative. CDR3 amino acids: CASSRDSRLYTF. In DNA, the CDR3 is TGTGCCAGCAGTCGGGACAGCCGACTATACACCTTC.